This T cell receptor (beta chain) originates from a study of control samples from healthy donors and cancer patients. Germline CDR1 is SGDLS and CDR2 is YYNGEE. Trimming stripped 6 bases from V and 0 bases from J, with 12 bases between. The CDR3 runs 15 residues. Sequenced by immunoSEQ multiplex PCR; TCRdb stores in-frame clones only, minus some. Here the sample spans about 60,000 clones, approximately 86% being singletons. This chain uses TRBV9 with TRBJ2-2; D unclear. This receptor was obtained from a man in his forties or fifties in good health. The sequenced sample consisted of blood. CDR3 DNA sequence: TGTGCCAGCAACCTGGGCGGAGCGAACACCGGGGAGCTGTTTTTT. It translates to CASNLGGANTGELFF.